Presented here are 16 T cell receptor beta chains from one specimen sequenced in a study of T cell responses to AZD1222 COVID-19 vaccine (dated by TCRdb to 2020 to 2023). Libraries were constructed by the immunoSEQ multiplex PCR assay. Imported from immuneACCESS, the table was reduced by TCRdb to in-frame sequences with V and J called. These copies leave out some clones; in studies compared against another copy, an unresolved V gene accounts for under half, and the cause of the remainder is not known. This sample gives some 92,000 clones in total; 91% of them show up just once. The biggest ten clones account for around 8.1% of the sample. The time point tag for this specimen amounts to: baseline before first vaccination. Sample: peripheral blood, taken on day 0 of AZD1222 vaccination. The origin of the receptors is an adult in good health.

The chain combines TRBV5-5 with TRBJ1-4, with 7 bases matching TRBD1. The CDR3 sequence is 14 residues long. V gave up 3 bases and J gave up 7 bases; unmatched junction bases: 6. CDR1 and CDR2 (germline): SGHKS, YYEKEE (reference sequence). Here the CDR3 reads CASSSQGVGEKLFF. The CDR3 region has the DNA TGTGCCAGCAGCTCCCAGGGGGTTGGTGAAAAACTGTTTTTT.

V gene TRBV7-9 combines with J gene TRBJ2-1, with 7 bases that match TRBD2. Germline V CDR1 and CDR2: SEHNR, FQNEAQ (reference sequence). CDR3 size: 14 residues. V shed 6 bases, J shed 4 bases, and the junction held 6 bases outside the gene matches. DNA of the CDR3: TGTGCCAGCAGTTCGACCGGGGGGTACAATGAGCAGTTCTTC. It specifies CASSSTGGYNEQFF.

V is TRBV15 and J is TRBJ2-1; 8 positions match TRBD1. Germline V gene data show CDR1 as LNHNV and CDR2 as YYDKDF (reference sequence). CDR3 size: 16 residues. Trimming removed 0 bases from V and 6 bases from J; junction bases left unmatched: 7. The CDR3 bases are TGTGCCACCAGCAGAGACAGGGGGCTAGATGCCAATGAGCAGTTCTTC. It specifies CATSRDRGLDANEQFF.

This sequence joins TRBV9 and TRBJ1-2, with no clear D. Germline loops: CDR1 SGDLS, CDR2 YYNGEE. V was clipped by 7 bases and J by 0 bases, with 7 bases between them. This CDR3 is 12 amino acids long. CDR3 sequence (DNA): TGTGCCAGCGAGGGCACTAACTATGGCTACACCTTC. As protein: CASEGTNYGYTF. The full variable domain, in which reference TRBV9 and TRBJ1-2 provide the parts outside the CDR3, is DSGVTQTPKHLITATGQRVTLRCSPRSGDLSVYWYQQSLDQGLQFLIQYYNGEERAKGNILERFSAQQFPDLHSELNLSSLELGDSALYFCASEGTNYGYTFGSGTRLTVV.

This clone was counted only a few times. The rearrangement joins TRBV7-9 to TRBJ2-7; perhaps TRBD1 as D (5 bases). The CDR3 length is 11 residues. The germline CDR1 and CDR2 sequences are SEHNR and FQNEAQ (reference sequence). V was shortened by 5 bases and J by 6 bases, with 8 bases between the two germline ends. CDR3 nucleotides: TGTGCCAGCAGCCGACAGCGCGAGCAGTACTTC. It specifies CASSRQREQYF.

This chain links TRBV21-1 with TRBJ2-7. TRBV21-1 is deemed a pseudogene. CDR3 length: 16 residues. DNA for the CDR3: TGTGCCAGCCCAACCCCCCCGGGCCCCCCGGACTACGAGCAGTACTTC. Residues: CASPTPPGPPDYEQYF.

J is TRBJ1-2 and V is TRBV6-5, with D perhaps matching TRBD1 (6 bases). CDR1 is MNHEY, CDR2 SVGAGI, per germline. V gave up 2 bases and J gave up 8 bases, with 18 bases separating them. The CDR3 contains 15 residues. DNA of the CDR3: TGTGCCAGCAGTTACGGTTCGGGGGGCGTCGCGGGCTACACCTTC. Protein sequence: CASSYGSGGVAGYTF.

The chain couples TRBV30 to TRBJ1-6; 8 bases match TRBD1. This CDR3 has 15 residues. CDR1 is GTSNPN and CDR2 is SVGIG in the germline V gene (reference sequence). V trimming: 3 bases; J trimming: 6 bases; junction bases outside the gene matches: 7. Here the CDR3 reads CAWRPRGRGNSPLHF. The CDR3 coding sequence is TGTGCCTGGAGACCCAGGGGGCGCGGTAATTCACCCCTCCACTTT.

The chain has TRBV9 and TRBJ1-3; a weak D match, TRBD1 (6 bases). V was shortened by 4 bases and J by 0 bases, with 17 bases between the two germline ends. CDR3 length: 17 residues. CDR1 is SGDLS and CDR2 is YYNGEE in the germline V gene. Here the CDR3 reads CASSTPKQGGSGNTIYF. CDR3 nucleotides: TGTGCCAGCAGCACGCCCAAACAGGGAGGCTCTGGAAACACCATATATTTT.

This chain links TRBV18 with TRBJ2-1, with 8 nucleotides matching TRBD2. CDR3 length: 14 residues. With 3 bases clipped from V and 8 bases from J, the junction kept 6 bases outside the gene matches. CDR1 and CDR2 from the germline V gene are KGHSH and LQKENI. The CDR3 here is CASSPGTRGDEQFF. CDR3 coding DNA: TGTGCCAGCTCACCTGGGACTAGGGGGGATGAGCAGTTCTTC. The entire variable domain, with the rest obtained from reference TRBV18 and TRBJ2-1, is as follows: NAGVMQNPRHLVRRRGQEARLRCSPMKGHSHVYWYRQLPEEGLKFMVYLQKENIIDESGMPKERFSAEFPKEGPSILRIQQVVRGDSAAYFCASSPGTRGDEQFFGPGTRLTVL.

The J gene is TRBJ1-4, the V gene TRBV18; D not resolved. V lost 2 bases and J 8 bases, leaving 9 bases between the germline ends. Germline values: CDR1 KGHSH, CDR2 LQKENI. The CDR3 consists of 13 residues. As DNA, the CDR3 is TGTGCCAGCTCACCAACCGAGGCCGAAAAACTGTTTTTT. This encodes CASSPTEAEKLFF.

The chain employs TRBV6-2 or TRBV6-3 and TRBJ2-3, with 7 bases fitting TRBD2. Trimming at V came to 2 bases and at J to 2 bases, leaving 4 bases not matched to a gene. Per germline, CDR1 MNHEY and CDR2 SVGEGT. The CDR3 loop spans 15 amino acids. In DNA form, the CDR3 reads TGTGCCAGCAGTTACGGGGCGGGGGACACAGATACGCAGTATTTT. This translates into CASSYGAGDTDTQYF.

This clone is a singleton in its sample. The V call is TRBV25-1, the J call TRBJ2-6; D call uncertain. Per the germline V gene, CDR1 is MGHDK and CDR2 is SYGVNS. V was clipped by 8 bases and J by 2 bases, with 10 bases between them. This CDR3 region has 14 residues. CDR3: CASLPVTGANVLTF. CDR3 bases: TGTGCCAGCTTACCAGTCACTGGGGCCAACGTCCTGACTTTC.

In its sample, this clone was seen once. The chain links TRBV2 to TRBJ1-4, with 9 bases fitting TRBD1. This CDR3 has 15 amino acids. V shed 6 bases, J shed 4 bases, and the junction held 6 bases outside the gene matches. Germline CDR1 is SNHLY and CDR2 is FYNNEI. The CDR3 here is CASRDRGPGNEKLFF. The CDR3 DNA reads TGTGCCAGCAGGGACAGGGGACCTGGTAATGAAAAACTGTTTTTT.

The chain links TRBV18 to TRBJ2-2; TRBD2 matches 10 bases. V lost 5 bases to trimming and J lost 2 bases; unmatched junction nucleotides: 8. CDR1 and CDR2 from the germline V gene are KGHSH and LQKENI. The CDR3 runs to 17 residues. CDR3 sequence reads: CASSSRTSGKNTGELFF. For the CDR3, the DNA is TGTGCCAGCTCAAGTAGGACTAGCGGCAAAAACACCGGGGAGCTGTTTTTT.

The CDR3 bases are TGTGCCAGTAGTATCGGGACTTTTCGCTACGAGCAGTACTTC. Amino acid sequence: CASSIGTFRYEQYF. This chain joins TRBV19 and TRBJ2-7; a possible D gene is TRBD2 (6 bases). With 3 bases removed from V and 3 bases from J, the gap between germline ends came to 12 bases. Per the germline V gene, CDR1 is LNHDA and CDR2 is SQIVND (reference sequence). The CDR3 loop spans 14 amino acids.